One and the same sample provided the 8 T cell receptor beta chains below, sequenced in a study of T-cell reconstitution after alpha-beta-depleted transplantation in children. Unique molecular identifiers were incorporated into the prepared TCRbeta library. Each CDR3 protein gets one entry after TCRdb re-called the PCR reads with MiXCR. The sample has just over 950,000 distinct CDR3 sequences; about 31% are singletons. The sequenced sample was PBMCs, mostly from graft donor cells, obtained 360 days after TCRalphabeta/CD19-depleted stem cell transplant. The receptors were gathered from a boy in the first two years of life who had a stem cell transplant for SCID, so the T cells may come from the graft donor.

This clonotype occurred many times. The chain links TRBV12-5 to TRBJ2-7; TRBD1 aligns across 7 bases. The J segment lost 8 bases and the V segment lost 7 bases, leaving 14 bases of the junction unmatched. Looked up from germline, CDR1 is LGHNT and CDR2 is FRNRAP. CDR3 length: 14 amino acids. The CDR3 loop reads CASAGLDREGKQYF. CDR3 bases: TGTGCTAGTGCAGGCCTCGACAGGGAAGGGAAGCAGTACTTC. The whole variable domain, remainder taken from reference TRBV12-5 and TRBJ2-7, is DARVTQTPRHKVTEMGQEVTMRCQPILGHNTVFWYRQTMMQGLELLAYFRNRAPLDDSGMPKDRFSAEMPDATLATLKIQPSEPRDSAVYFCASAGLDREGKQYFGPGTRLTVT.

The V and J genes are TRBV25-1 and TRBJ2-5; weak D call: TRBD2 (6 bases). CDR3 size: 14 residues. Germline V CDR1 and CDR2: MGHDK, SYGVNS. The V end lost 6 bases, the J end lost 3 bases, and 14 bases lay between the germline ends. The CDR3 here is CASSQTRIKETQYF. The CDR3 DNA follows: TGTGCCAGCAGCCAGACTAGAATAAAAGAGACCCAGTACTTC. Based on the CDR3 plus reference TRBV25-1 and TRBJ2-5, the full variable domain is EADIYQTPRYLVIGTGKKITLECSQTMGHDKMYWYQQDPGMELHLIHYSYGVNSTEKGDLSSESTVSRIRTEHFPLTLESARPSHTSQYLCASSQTRIKETQYFGPGTRLLVL.

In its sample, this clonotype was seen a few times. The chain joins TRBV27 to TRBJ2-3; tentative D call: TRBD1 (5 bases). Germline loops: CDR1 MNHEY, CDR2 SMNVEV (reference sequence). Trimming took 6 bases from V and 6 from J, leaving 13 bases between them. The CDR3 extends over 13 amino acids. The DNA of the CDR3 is TGTGCCAGCAGGCTAACAAAGGGGGATACGCAGTATTTT. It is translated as CASRLTKGDTQYF.

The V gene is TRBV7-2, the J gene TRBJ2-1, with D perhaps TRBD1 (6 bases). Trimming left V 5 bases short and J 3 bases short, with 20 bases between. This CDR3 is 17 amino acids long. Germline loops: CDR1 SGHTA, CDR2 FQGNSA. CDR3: CASSKPDRQPHYNEQFF. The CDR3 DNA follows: TGTGCCAGCAGCAAACCCGACAGGCAGCCCCACTACAATGAGCAGTTCTTC.

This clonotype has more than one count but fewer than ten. CDR3 region: CASSPENRYEQFF. Written as DNA, the CDR3 is TGTGCCAGCAGCCCCGAAAATAGGTATGAGCAGTTCTTC. This rearrangement joins TRBV7-2 to TRBJ2-1, with D uncertain. Trimming took off 5 bases at V and 8 bases at J, with 13 bases between the two ends. The CDR3 spans 13 residues. Germline-derived CDR1 and CDR2 are SGHTA and FQGNSA. Based on the CDR3 plus reference TRBV7-2 and TRBJ2-1, the full variable domain is GAGVSQSPSNKVTEKGKDVELRCDPISGHTALYWYRQSLGQGLEFLIYFQGNSAPDKSGLPSDRFSAERTGGSVSTLTIQRTQQEDSAVYLCASSPENRYEQFFGPGTRLTVL.

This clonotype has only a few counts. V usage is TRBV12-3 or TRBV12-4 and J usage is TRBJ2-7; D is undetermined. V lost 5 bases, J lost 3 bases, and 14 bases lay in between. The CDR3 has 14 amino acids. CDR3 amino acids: CASSPKGPSYEQYF. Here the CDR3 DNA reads TGTGCCAGCAGTCCAAAGGGTCCCAGCTACGAGCAGTACTTC.

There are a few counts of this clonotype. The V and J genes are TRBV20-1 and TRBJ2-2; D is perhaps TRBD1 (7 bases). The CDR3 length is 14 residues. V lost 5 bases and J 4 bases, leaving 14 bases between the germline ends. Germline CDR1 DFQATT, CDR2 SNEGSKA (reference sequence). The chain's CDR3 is CSAPQGGLTGELFF. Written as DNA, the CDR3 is TGCAGTGCTCCCCAGGGGGGCCTCACCGGGGAGCTGTTTTTT.

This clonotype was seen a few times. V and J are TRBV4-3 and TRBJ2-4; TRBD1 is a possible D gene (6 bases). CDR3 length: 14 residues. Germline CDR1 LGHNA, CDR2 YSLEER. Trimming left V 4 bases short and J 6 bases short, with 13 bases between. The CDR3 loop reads CASSPLLGGNIQYF. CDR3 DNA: TGCGCCAGCAGCCCCCTTCTAGGGGGAAACATTCAGTACTTC.